The clone carrying this T cell receptor (beta chain) has more than one count but fewer than ten. The antigen is unknown. The sample belongs to a study of cytomegalovirus exposure and HLA in healthy donors. Findings and caveats of the study: An analysis that was carried out later associated approximately 17,000 TCR beta sequences with HLA alleles at 0.05 false discovery rate. The authors listed 150 to 200 TCR beta chains as cytomegalovirus-associated.

V lost 0 bases and J 4 bases, leaving 18 bases between the germline ends. Germline V gene lookup returns CDR1 KGHSH and CDR2 LQKENI. CDR3 size: 17 residues. With 60 Vbeta and 13 Jbeta primers, the PCR was carried out. Produced via immunoSEQ multiplex PCR; TCRdb's table is partial and in-frame only. The sample shows 50,000 or so clones, 77% of them seen only once. This TCR came from a woman in her 40s in good health and CMV-seropositive. The sample consisted of PBMCs. The chain has TRBV18 and TRBJ2-5; perhaps TRBD2 as D (6 bases). As DNA, the CDR3 is TGTGCCAGCTCACCACCGAGTGGCGGGGCCGAGGGAGAGACCCAGTACTTC. Its protein is CASSPPSGGAEGETQYF.